This T cell receptor (beta chain) stems from a study of graft-versus-host responses after intestinal transplantation. Study-wide background: Anti-thymocyte globulin induction was given to all recipients, followed by tacrolimus and steroids for around three years.

Study results and caveats: Allografts of patients with graft-donor T cell macrochimerism showed high graft-versus-host to host-versus-graft clone ratios.

TCRdb's copy holds only in-frame clones and misses some; the assay was immunoSEQ multiplex PCR. The profile covers about 73,000 clones, with almost 90% appearing a single time and roughly 4% taken by the ten largest. On this clone: Its antigen remains unidentified.

From germline, CDR1 is SGHDN and CDR2 FVKESK. This CDR3 comprises 13 residues. Trimming took off 3 bases at V and 0 bases at J, with 6 bases between the two ends. Sequenced here: unstimulated CD8+ T cells sorted from spleen or lymph node cells, sampled before transplant. The TCR comes from a human donor who was the organ donor for an intestinal transplant. The V gene is TRBV14, the J gene TRBJ2-7, with D unresolved. The CDR3 DNA is TGTGCCAGCAGCCAGGGTAGCTCCTACGAGCAGTACGTC. Protein sequence: CASSQGSSYEQYV.